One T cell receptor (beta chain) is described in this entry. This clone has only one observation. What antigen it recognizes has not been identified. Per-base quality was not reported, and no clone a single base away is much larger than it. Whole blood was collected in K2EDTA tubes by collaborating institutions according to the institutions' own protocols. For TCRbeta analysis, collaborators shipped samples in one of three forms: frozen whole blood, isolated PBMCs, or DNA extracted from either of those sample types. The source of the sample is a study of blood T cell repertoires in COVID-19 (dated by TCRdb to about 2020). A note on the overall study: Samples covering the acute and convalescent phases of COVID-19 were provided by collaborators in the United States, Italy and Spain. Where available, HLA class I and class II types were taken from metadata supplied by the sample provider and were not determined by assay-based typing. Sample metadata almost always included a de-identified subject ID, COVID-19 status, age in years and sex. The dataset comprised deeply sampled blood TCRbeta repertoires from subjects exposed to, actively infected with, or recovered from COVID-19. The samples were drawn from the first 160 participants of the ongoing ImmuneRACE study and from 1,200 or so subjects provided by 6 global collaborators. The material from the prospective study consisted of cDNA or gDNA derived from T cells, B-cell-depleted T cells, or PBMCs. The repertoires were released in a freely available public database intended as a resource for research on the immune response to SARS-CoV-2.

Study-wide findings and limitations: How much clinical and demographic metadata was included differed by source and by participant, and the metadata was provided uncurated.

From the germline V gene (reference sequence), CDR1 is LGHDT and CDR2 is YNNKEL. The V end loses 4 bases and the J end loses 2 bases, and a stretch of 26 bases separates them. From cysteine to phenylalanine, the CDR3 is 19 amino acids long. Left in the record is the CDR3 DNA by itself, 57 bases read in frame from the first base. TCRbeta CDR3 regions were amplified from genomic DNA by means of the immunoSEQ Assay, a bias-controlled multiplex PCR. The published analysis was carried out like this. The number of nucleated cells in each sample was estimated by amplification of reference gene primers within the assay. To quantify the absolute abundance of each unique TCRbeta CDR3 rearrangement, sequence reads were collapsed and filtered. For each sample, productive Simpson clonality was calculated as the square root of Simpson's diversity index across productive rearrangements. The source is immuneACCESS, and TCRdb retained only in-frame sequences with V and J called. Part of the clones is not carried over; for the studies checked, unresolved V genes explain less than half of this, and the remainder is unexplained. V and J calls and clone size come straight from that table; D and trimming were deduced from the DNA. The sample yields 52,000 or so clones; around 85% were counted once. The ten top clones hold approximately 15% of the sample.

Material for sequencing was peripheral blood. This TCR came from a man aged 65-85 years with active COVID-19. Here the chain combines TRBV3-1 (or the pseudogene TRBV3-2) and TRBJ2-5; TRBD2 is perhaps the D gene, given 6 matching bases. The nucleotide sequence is TGTGCCAGCAGCCGGACATTTGCTGGTAGCGGAGGAGCGCAAGAGACCCAGTACTTC. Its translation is CASSRTFAGSGGAQETQYF.